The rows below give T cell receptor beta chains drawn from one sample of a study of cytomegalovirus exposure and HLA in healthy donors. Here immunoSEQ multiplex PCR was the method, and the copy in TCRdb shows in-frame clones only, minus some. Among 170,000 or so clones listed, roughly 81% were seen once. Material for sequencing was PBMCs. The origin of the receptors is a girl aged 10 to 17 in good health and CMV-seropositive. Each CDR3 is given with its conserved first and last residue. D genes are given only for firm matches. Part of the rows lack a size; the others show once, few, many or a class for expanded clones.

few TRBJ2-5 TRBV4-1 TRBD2 CASSHPGLAGGPGRETQYF TGCGCCAGCAGCCATCCCGGACTAGCGGGGGGGCCTGGACGAGAGACCCAGTACTTC
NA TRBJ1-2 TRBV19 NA CASSGERGYTF TGTGCCAGTTCAGGGGAGAGAGGCTACACCTTC
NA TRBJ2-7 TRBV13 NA CASSRPRSGQSSYEQYF TGTGCCAGCAGCCGACCCCGGTCGGGACAAAGCTCCTACGAGCAGTACTTC
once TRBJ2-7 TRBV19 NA CASSHSLREQYF TGTGCCAGTAGTCATAGCCTACGCGAGCAGTACTTC
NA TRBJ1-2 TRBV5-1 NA CASSFELGQGNNGYTF TGCGCCAGCAGCTTTGAGCTCGGCCAGGGTAATAATGGCTACACCTTC
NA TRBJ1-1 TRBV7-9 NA CASSTGGMNTEAFF TGTGCCAGCAGCACCGGCGGGATGAACACTGAAGCTTTCTTT
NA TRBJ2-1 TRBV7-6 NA CASSLVAGVEQFF TGTGCCAGCAGCTTAGTTGCAGGGGTCGAGCAGTTCTTC
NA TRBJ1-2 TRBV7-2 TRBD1 CASSLRWGTGVEGYTF TGTGCCAGCAGCTTAAGGTGGGGGACAGGGGTTGAGGGCTACACCTTC
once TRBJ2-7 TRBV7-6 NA CASSLNPGEQYF TGTGCCAGCAGCTTAAATCCAGGCGAGCAGTACTTC
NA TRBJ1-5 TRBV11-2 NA CASGGAPNQPQHF TGTGCCAGCGGGGGGGCTCCTAATCAGCCCCAGCATTTT
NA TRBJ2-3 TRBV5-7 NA CASSLAGGRGTDTQYF TGTGCCAGCAGCTTGGCCGGGGGAAGGGGCACAGATACGCAGTATTTT
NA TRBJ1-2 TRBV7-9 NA CASSFSPSYGYTF TGTGCCAGCAGCTTTTCGCCCAGCTATGGCTACACCTTC
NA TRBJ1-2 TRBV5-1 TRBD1 CASSFSGGGYTF TGCGCCAGCAGCTTTTCAGGGGGCGGCTACACCTTC
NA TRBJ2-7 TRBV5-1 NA CASSDREDEQYF TGCGCCAGCAGCGACAGGGAGGACGAGCAGTACTTC
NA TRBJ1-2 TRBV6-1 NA CASRQGWDYTF TGTGCCAGCAGGCAGGGGTGGGACTACACCTTC
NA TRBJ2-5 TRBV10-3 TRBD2 CAISESGGGQETQYF TGTGCCATCAGTGAGAGCGGGGGGGGACAAGAGACCCAGTACTTC
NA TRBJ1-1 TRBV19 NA CATTDSGGAGREAFF TGTGCCACGACGGATTCCGGGGGGGCAGGGAGGGAAGCTTTCTTT
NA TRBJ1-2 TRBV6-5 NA CASSYGSNGYTF TGTGCCAGCAGTTACGGGAGTAATGGCTACACCTTC
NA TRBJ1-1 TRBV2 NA CASIQEGTEAFF TGTGCCAGCATCCAAGAGGGCACTGAAGCTTTCTTT
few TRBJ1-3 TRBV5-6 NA CASSGDKRNTIYF TGTGCCAGCAGCGGGGACAAGAGAAACACCATATATTTT
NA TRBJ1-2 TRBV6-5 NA CASSRDIRGYTF TGTGCCAGCAGCCGGGACATACGAGGCTACACCTTC
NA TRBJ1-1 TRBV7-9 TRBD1 CASSLQGRFSTEAFF TGTGCCAGCAGCCTACAGGGGAGATTCAGCACTGAAGCTTTCTTT
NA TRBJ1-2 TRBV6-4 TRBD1 CASRQGANYGYTF TGTGCCAGCAGGCAGGGGGCTAACTATGGCTACACCTTC